This T cell receptor (beta chain) was recovered during a study of post-analysis software for immune sequencing data. In the study overall: Relapsing-remitting, secondary progressive and progressive-relapsing multiple sclerosis courses were included.

Study-level findings and limits: Batch-mates among the samples co-clustered strongly by F measure. Elevated frequency relative to controls characterized about 5 TRBV segments in patients, TRBV5-6, TRBV5-1 and TRBV20-1 among them. Compared with controls, patients showed significantly lower normalized Chao1 diversity.

The authors incorporated unique molecular identifiers into the TCR beta cDNA libraries. Starting from roughly 1.1 to 9.2 million T cells, the study yielded 500,000 or so cDNA molecules. One entry per CDR3 protein, called by TCRdb with MiXCR from the PCR reads. The repertoire holds 800,000 to 950,000 distinct CDR3 sequences, approximately 50% seen once, with under 6% in the top ten. This clonotype appeared a few times. What it binds is unknown. This CDR3 region has 16 residues. Trimming stripped 2 bases from V and 2 bases from J, with 14 bases between. CDR1 SGHRS and CDR2 YFSETQ come from the germline V gene.

The sample taken for sequencing was blood. The rearrangement joins TRBV5-1 to TRBJ2-4; tentatively, D is TRBD2 (6 bases). This TCR was sampled from a girl aged 5-17 years with multiple sclerosis. The CDR3 coding sequence is TGCGCCAGCAGCTTATGGCGGGGTGCGTCCAAAAACATTCAGTACTTC. Protein: CASSLWRGASKNIQYF. Based on the CDR3 plus reference TRBV5-1 and TRBJ2-4, the full variable domain is KAGVTQTPRYLIKTRGQQVTLSCSPISGHRSVSWYQQTPGQGLQFLFEYFSETQRNKGNFPGRFSGRQFSNSRSEMNVSTLELGDSALYLCASSLWRGASKNIQYFGAGTRLSVL.